The 21 T cell receptor beta chains given below trace back to one sample, sequenced in a study of T-cell reconstitution after alpha-beta-depleted transplantation in children. Researchers prepared the TCRbeta library using unique molecular identifiers, the study reports. TCRdb called the PCR reads again in MiXCR, with one record for every CDR3 protein. The sample carries some 220,000 distinct CDR3 sequences, roughly a tenth recorded once. The specimen was PBMCs, collected before TCRalphabeta/CD19-depleted stem cell transplant. The receptors originated from a child in the first two years of life with acute myeloid leukemia, due to receive a stem cell transplant.

As concerns this clonotype: At one of its ends the junction is not consistent with the germline gene, which may arise from a read error. This chain uses TRBV20-1 with TRBJ1-6; tentatively, D is TRBD1 (6 bases). The CDR3 extends over 14 amino acids. CDR1 and CDR2 (germline): DFQATT, SNEGSKA (reference sequence). The DNA of the CDR3 is TGCAGTGCTAGGGGGACAAGCTATAATTCACCTCTCCTCTTT. Its translation is CSARGTSYNSPLLF.

This clonotype was picked up many times. The CDR3 loop reads CASSGKHRDTDTQYF. As DNA, the CDR3 is TGTGCCAGCAGTGGGAAACATCGAGACACAGATACGCAGTATTTT. The rearrangement uses TRBV2 and TRBJ2-3; no definite D call. Germline-derived CDR1 and CDR2 are SNHLY and FYNNEI. V was trimmed by 4 bases and J by 2 bases, leaving 13 bases between them. The CDR3 loop spans 15 amino acids.

This clonotype occurred many times. The J gene is TRBJ1-1, the V gene TRBV10-3; D unresolved. Germline assignment: CDR1 ENHRY and CDR2 SYGVKD. V lost 3 bases and J 5 bases, leaving 10 bases between the germline ends. This CDR3 comprises 13 residues. DNA of the CDR3: TGTGCCATCAGTGAAGTTTTCGGGACTGAAGCTTTCTTT. Translated, it gives CAISEVFGTEAFF.

A remark on this clonotype: A much larger clone is a single base away; this may be a read error. The chain recombines TRBV20-1 with TRBJ2-4; 7 bases are shared with TRBD2. This CDR3 region has 17 residues. CDR1 and CDR2 from the germline V gene are DFQATT and SNEGSKA (reference sequence). V was clipped by 5 bases and J by 3 bases; unmatched bases: 16. The CDR3 coding sequence is TGCAGTGCTCCCGGGGGGAACGCGAAAGGGCGCAAAAACATTCAGTACTTC. Translating it yields CSAPGGNAKGRKNIQYF.

Ten or more counts support this clonotype. V and J are TRBV9 and TRBJ1-1; 8 bases line up with TRBD1. Germline V gene lookup returns CDR1 SGDLS and CDR2 YYNGEE. The V segment lost 0 bases and the J segment 0 bases; nucleotides outside the gene matches: 4. This CDR3 has 16 residues. The CDR3 protein is CASSVAGQGVNTEAFF. Written as DNA, the CDR3 is TGTGCCAGCAGCGTAGCTGGACAGGGTGTGAACACTGAAGCTTTCTTT.

This clonotype has only a few counts. The gene calls are TRBV7-9 and TRBJ2-3, with 7 bases matching TRBD2. The CDR3 loop spans 15 amino acids. The V gene end was trimmed by 4 bases and the J gene end by 2 bases; junction bases not matched to a gene: 6. Germline V gives CDR1 SEHNR, CDR2 FQNEAQ (reference sequence). In nucleotides, the CDR3 is TGTGCCAGCAGCTCTCAGCGGGGCCTCACAGATACGCAGTATTTT. Residues: CASSSQRGLTDTQYF.

This clonotype was counted at least ten times. The chain joins TRBV20-1 to TRBJ2-1; D call uncertain. V was cut by 7 bases and J by 8 bases, with 12 bases left in between. The CDR3 contains 11 residues. Germline V CDR1 and CDR2: DFQATT, SNEGSKA (reference sequence). As DNA, the CDR3 is TGCAGTGTTAGGGTTAGGGATGAGCAGTTCTTC. It yields the protein CSVRVRDEQFF.

The table lists this clonotype with many counts. The chain combines TRBV28 with TRBJ2-5; D gene uncertain. CDR3 length: 12 amino acids. Per the germline V gene, CDR1 is MDHEN and CDR2 is SYDVKM. Between the trimmed V and J ends, which lost 6 bases and 1 base, there was a span of 6 bases. In nucleotides, the CDR3 is TGTGCCAGCAGGGCACCCCAAGAGACCCAGTACTTC. Protein product: CASRAPQETQYF. The full variable domain, its missing parts supplied by reference TRBV28 and TRBJ2-5, is DVKVTQSSRYLVKRTGEKVFLECVQDMDHENMFWYRQDPGLGLRLIYFSYDVKMKEKGDIPEGYSVSREKKERFSLILESASTNQTSMYLCASRAPQETQYFGPGTRLLVL.

This clonotype was seen ten or more times. CDR3 nucleotides: TGTGCCAGCAGCAGTACAGTTGGCCACGAGCAGTACTTC. It specifies CASSSTVGHEQYF. V usage is TRBV6-6 and J usage is TRBJ2-7, with D unresolved. Germline V gives CDR1 MNHNY, CDR2 SVGAGI (reference sequence). The CDR3 has 13 amino acids. Trimming removed 6 bases from V and 5 bases from J, with 14 bases in between.

This clonotype was found many times. This rearrangement joins TRBV7-2 to TRBJ2-7; D unresolved. Germline V gene lookup returns CDR1 SGHTA and CDR2 FQGNSA. This CDR3 region has 16 residues. V shed 7 bases and J shed 3 bases, with 22 bases lying between them. DNA for the CDR3: TGTGCCAGCACCGAATTTCGCCGGGCTGAATACTACGAGCAGTACTTC. Protein: CASTEFRRAEYYEQYF.

This clonotype was observed many times. The genes are TRBV29-1 and TRBJ2-5; 11 bases match TRBD2. The CDR3 has 13 residues. CDR1 and CDR2 from the germline V gene are SQVTM and ANQGSEA. The ends lost 4 bases at V and 4 bases at J; junction bases unmatched: 2. The CDR3 is CSVATSGGETQYF. The DNA of the CDR3 is TGCAGCGTTGCCACTAGCGGGGGAGAGACCCAGTACTTC.

This clonotype was seen ten or more times. This sequence joins TRBV12-3 or TRBV12-4 and TRBJ1-1; TRBD1 is a possible D gene (6 bases). There are 15 residues in the CDR3. Trimming removed 1 base from V and 1 base from J, with 10 bases in between. This chain's CDR3 is CASSLGGTPNTEAFF. The CDR3 DNA follows: TGTGCCAGCAGTTTAGGAGGGACACCGAACACTGAAGCTTTCTTT.

This clonotype was seen at least ten times. The chain is built from TRBV10-3 and TRBJ2-1; 8 bases agree with TRBD1. The V and J ends lost 8 bases and 8 bases, in that order; junction bases with no gene match: 11. Germline loops: CDR1 ENHRY, CDR2 SYGVKD. The CDR3 is 14 residues long. The CDR3, as DNA: TGTGCCATCTCTCCGGGACAGGAGATCGATGAGCAGTTCTTC. Protein sequence: CAISPGQEIDEQFF.

As concerns this clonotype: Since a much larger clone is just one base distant, this may be a read error. In this CDR3 the conserved last residue, phenylalanine or tryptophan, is missing, so a read error is likely. The chain recombines TRBV5-1 with TRBJ2-5; 11 positions agree with TRBD2. This CDR3 contains 15 residues. Germline assignment: CDR1 SGHRS and CDR2 YFSETQ. V was pared by 3 bases and J by 5 bases, with 6 bases of the junction left unmatched. In DNA, the CDR3 is TGCGCCAGCAGCTCTAGCGGGAGGCCCGGGGAGACCCAGTACCTC. The encoded protein is CASSSSGRPGETQYL.

This clonotype turned up a few times. The genes are TRBV18 and TRBJ2-7; D gene ambiguous. The V gene lost 9 bases and the J gene lost 2 bases, with 14 bases spanning the gap. CDR1 and CDR2 (germline): KGHSH, LQKENI. This CDR3 region has 13 residues. The CDR3 coding sequence is TGTGCCAGTTCGTCTTCCCCTCCCTACGAGCAGTACTTC. This codes for CASSSSPPYEQYF.

The table lists this clonotype with a few counts. The V and J genes are TRBV6-1 and TRBJ2-6; TRBD2 might be the D (6 bases). The CDR3 is 20 residues long. V lost 5 bases and J lost 0, with 23 bases in between. CDR1 MNHNS and CDR2 SASEGT come from the germline V gene. The CDR3 loop reads CASSRTGPGASGSGANVLTF. DNA of the CDR3: TGTGCCAGCAGTCGAACTGGGCCGGGAGCCTCAGGCTCTGGGGCCAACGTCCTGACTTTC.

This clonotype has ten or more counts. For the CDR3, the DNA is TGTGCCAGCAGGGCTAGCGGGAGGAGCTCCTACAATGAGCAGTTCTTC. This translates into CASRASGRSSYNEQFF. The rearrangement joins TRBV2 to TRBJ2-1, with TRBD2 identical over 11 bases. CDR1 is SNHLY and CDR2 is FYNNEI in the germline V gene. J lost 0 bases, V lost 6 bases, and 4 bases had no gene match. The CDR3 sequence is 16 residues long.

This clonotype was counted ten times or more. The chain combines TRBV11-2 with TRBJ2-1; D is ambiguous. This CDR3 contains 14 residues. The germline V gene has CDR1 SGHAT and CDR2 FQNNGV. Between the trimmed V and J ends, which lost 2 bases and 0 bases, there was a span of 5 bases. This CDR3 is CASSLSASYNEQFF. The CDR3 nucleotides are TGTGCCAGCAGCTTATCTGCCTCCTACAATGAGCAGTTCTTC.

This clonotype was picked up many times. The chain couples TRBV19 to TRBJ2-7, with D maybe TRBD2 (5 bases). Germline V CDR1 and CDR2: LNHDA, SQIVND (reference sequence). The CDR3 sequence is 14 residues long. V was clipped by 5 bases and J by 0 bases, with 11 bases between them. CDR3 nucleotides: TGTGCCAGTAGTCCAAGGACTGACTCCTACGAGCAGTACTTC. Translated, it gives CASSPRTDSYEQYF.

The sample holds many counts of this clonotype. The rearrangement links TRBV12-3 or TRBV12-4 to TRBJ1-1, with TRBD1 as a possible D gene (6 bases). The ends were cut back, 7 bases at V and 1 base at J, with 10 bases in the middle. CDR3 length: 13 amino acids. CDR3 loop: CASIRQENTEAFF. The DNA for the CDR3 is TGTGCCAGCATCCGACAGGAGAACACTGAAGCTTTCTTT.

In this sample, this clonotype turned up many times. The genes are TRBV25-1 and TRBJ1-1; no clear D. V was clipped by 8 bases and J by 5 bases, with 15 bases between them. Germline loops: CDR1 MGHDK, CDR2 SYGVNS. This CDR3 is built from 13 residues. CDR3 bases: TGTGCCAGCGGGAGTGGTGGAACGACTGAAGCTTTCTTT. Protein: CASGSGGTTEAFF. Looking up the rest from reference TRBV25-1 and TRBJ1-1 gives the full variable domain: EADIYQTPRYLVIGTGKKITLECSQTMGHDKMYWYQQDPGMELHLIHYSYGVNSTEKGDLSSESTVSRIRTEHFPLTLESARPSHTSQYLCASGSGGTTEAFFGQGTRLTVV.